The rows below give T cell receptor beta chains drawn from one sample of a study of T cells expressing NK-cell markers. Using the 5' RACE reads, TCRdb records one entry per CDR3 protein without DNA. Its table lists 450,000 to 600,000 distinct CDR3 sequences. Sequenced input: blood T cells: a sorted CD56 or NKG2C T cell subset, CD4+ or CD8+ T cells, or bulk PBMC T cells (not recorded which). These receptors originate from a man aged 18 to 30 in good health. CDR3s include the opening cysteine and the closing phenylalanine or tryptophan.

TRBJ1-2 | TRBV6-6 | CASSYTGGGGYTF
TRBJ2-3 | TRBV5-5 | CASSLVPQGTDTQYF
TRBJ1-6 | TRBV7-6 | CASSPSQDSPLHF
TRBJ2-1 | TRBV4-1 | CASSQDQIRGLAVNNEQFF
TRBJ2-2 | TRBV12-3/TRBV12-4 | CASSPRENTGELFF
TRBJ2-1 | TRBV5-1 | CASSLSTSGSDEQFF
TRBJ1-5 | TRBV2 | CASSLGKGGQPQHF
TRBJ2-3 | TRBV5-1 | CASSLGTGTRTDTQYF
TRBJ2-2 | TRBV10-3 | CASHRGETGELFF
TRBJ1-6 | TRBV29-1 | CSVQDRSPTPLHF
TRBJ2-2 | TRBV6-2/TRBV6-3 | CASIQDRAGELFF
TRBJ2-2 | TRBV21-1 | CASSKRQGYPNTGELFF
TRBJ2-5 | TRBV12-3/TRBV12-4 | CASSGQGQRETQYF
TRBJ2-1 | TRBV28 | CAGSSGNYNEQFF
TRBJ1-1 | TRBV5-6 | CASSFGTGGRGGVTEAFF
TRBJ2-1 | TRBV7-9 | CASSPSGAGGVNEQFF